The TCR beta chain under discussion was sequenced for a study of T-cell memory formation after mild COVID-19. Study in general: Largely donor-specific TCR clusters were found. Study outcomes and limitations: Pre-infection memory harbored some responding clones, suggesting cross-reactive memory joined. Whether second-wave clones peaking at day 37 were SARS-CoV-2 specific went unconfirmed.

Germline V lookup: CDR1 LNHNV, CDR2 YYDKDF (reference sequence). This CDR3 is built from 17 residues. V dropped 0 bases and J dropped 10; count of bases not matched to a gene: 12. TCR alpha and TCR beta cDNA libraries carrying sample barcodes and UMIs came from 5'RACE with constant-segment primers. TCRdb reprocessed the 5' RACE reads with MiXCR, giving one entry per CDR3 protein. The sample holds about 540,000 distinct CDR3 sequences, about a fifth seen once. This clonotype has just a few counts. The antigen is unknown. J is TRBJ1-6 and V is TRBV15; 7 nucleotides agree with TRBD1. The specimen sequenced was PBMCs or a T cell subset sorted from them (not recorded which). The TCR originated in an adult woman who had mild COVID-19 (a few samples of this study predate the infection). Cell type and time point are not known. CDR3 amino acids: CATSRDRGRGILSPLHF. The CDR3 DNA follows: TGTGCCACCAGCAGAGATCGGGGCAGGGGGATTCTCTCACCCCTCCACTTT.